Sequencing of this T cell receptor (beta chain) was carried out in a study of cytomegalovirus exposure and HLA in healthy donors. This clone was seen a single time. Its target is not known. The V gene end was trimmed by 5 bases and the J gene end by 2 bases; junction bases not matched to a gene: 4. CDR1 is SGHTA and CDR2 is FQGTGA in the germline V gene. CDR3 size: 16 residues. Researchers ran the PCR with 60 Vbeta and 13 Jbeta primers. Here immunoSEQ multiplex PCR was the method, and the copy in TCRdb shows in-frame clones only, minus some. The profile shows 100,000 to 150,000 clones, about two thirds of them singletons. Findings and caveats of the study: It was in a later analysis that TCR association rates were seen to vary by HLA locus, highest for DRB1 and lowest for HLA-C.

The sequence came from a woman aged 55-69 years in good health and CMV-seropositive. The sequenced material came from PBMCs. The chain uses TRBV7-3 and TRBJ2-3; 13 nucleotides align to TRBD2. The chain's CDR3 is CASSLTSGGTTDTQYF. The CDR3 DNA follows: TGTGCCAGCAGCCTGACTAGCGGGGGGACCACAGATACGCAGTATTTT.